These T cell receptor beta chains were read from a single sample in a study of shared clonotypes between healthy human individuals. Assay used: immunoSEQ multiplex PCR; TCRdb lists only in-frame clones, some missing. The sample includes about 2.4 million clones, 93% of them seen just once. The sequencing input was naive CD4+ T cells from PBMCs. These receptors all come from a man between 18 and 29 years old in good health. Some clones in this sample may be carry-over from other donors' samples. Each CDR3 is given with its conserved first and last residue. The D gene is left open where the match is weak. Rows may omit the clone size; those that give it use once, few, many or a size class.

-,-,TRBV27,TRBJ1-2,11,CASSINYGYTF,TGTGCCAGCAGTATAAACTATGGCTACACCTTC
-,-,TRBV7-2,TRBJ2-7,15,CASSLTDSASYEQYF,TGTGCCAGCAGCTTAACGGACAGTGCCTCCTACGAGCAGTACTTC
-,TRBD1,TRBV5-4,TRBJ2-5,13,CASSWTGEETQYF,TGTGCCAGCAGCTGGACAGGGGAAGAGACCCAGTACTTC
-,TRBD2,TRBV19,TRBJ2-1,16,CASSIPGTRSYNEQFF,TGTGCCAGTAGTATCCCCGGGACTAGATCCTACAATGAGCAGTTCTTC
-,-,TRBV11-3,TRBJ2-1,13,CASSFFEEGEQFF,TGTGCCAGCAGCTTCTTTGAGGAAGGTGAGCAGTTCTTC
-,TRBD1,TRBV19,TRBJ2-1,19,CASSSHGQDKVGFYNEQFF,TGTGCCAGTAGTTCCCATGGACAGGACAAGGTGGGATTCTACAATGAGCAGTTCTTC
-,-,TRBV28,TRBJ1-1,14,CASSPGTTVTEAFF,TGTGCCAGCAGTCCCGGAACGACAGTGACTGAAGCTTTCTTT
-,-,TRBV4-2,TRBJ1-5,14,CASSQVPRAQPQHF,TGTGCCAGCAGCCAAGTACCCAGGGCTCAGCCCCAGCATTTT
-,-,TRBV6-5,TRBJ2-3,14,CASSYSDPTDTQYF,TGTGCCAGCAGTTACTCGGATCCCACAGATACGCAGTATTTT
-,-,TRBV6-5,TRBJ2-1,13,CASSRSSSNEQFF,TGTGCCAGCAGTCGCTCCTCATCCAATGAGCAGTTCTTC
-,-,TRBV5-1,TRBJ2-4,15,CASSFNRAVWNIQYF,TGCGCCAGCAGCTTTAACAGGGCCGTCTGGAACATTCAGTACTTC
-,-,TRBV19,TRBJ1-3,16,CASSIDPAKSGNTIYF,TGTGCCAGTAGTATAGATCCAGCCAAGTCGGGAAACACCATATATTTT
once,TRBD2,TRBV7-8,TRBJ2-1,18,CASSLGIWREGTYNEQFF,TGTGCCAGCAGCTTAGGGATTTGGCGGGAGGGTACCTACAATGAGCAGTTCTTC
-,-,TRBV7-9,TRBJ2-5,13,CASSLAVGGTQYF,TGTGCCAGCAGCTTAGCGGTAGGCGGGACCCAGTACTTC
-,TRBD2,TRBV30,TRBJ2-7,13,CAWRRRGRDEQYF,TGTGCCTGGAGACGGCGAGGGAGGGACGAGCAGTACTTC
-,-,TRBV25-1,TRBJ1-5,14,CASSEGGFNQPQHF,TGTGCCAGCAGTGAAGGGGGGTTCAATCAGCCCCAGCATTTT
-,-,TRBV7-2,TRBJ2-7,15,CASSQYRDTSYEQYF,TGTGCCAGCAGCCAATACCGGGACACCTCCTACGAGCAGTACTTC
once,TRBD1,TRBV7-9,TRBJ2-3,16,CASSLSPGTGTDTQYF,TGTGCCAGCAGCTTAAGCCCTGGGACAGGGACAGATACGCAGTATTTT
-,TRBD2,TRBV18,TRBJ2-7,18,CASSPPVHNRTSRYEQYF,TGTGCCAGCTCACCACCGGTTCACAACCGGACTAGCAGGTACGAGCAGTACTTC
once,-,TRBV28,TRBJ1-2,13,CATSGGPGYGYTF,TGTGCCACTTCGGGGGGGCCTGGCTATGGCTACACCTTC
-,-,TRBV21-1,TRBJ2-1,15,CASSNGTSGYNEQFF,TGTGCCAGCAGCAACGGGACTAGCGGGTACAATGAGCAGTTCTTC
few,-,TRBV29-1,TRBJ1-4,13,CSVGSVANEKLFF,TGCAGCGTTGGATCAGTAGCTAATGAAAAACTGTTTTTT
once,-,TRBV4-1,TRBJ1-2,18,CASSQAPPGPRLNYGYTF,TGCGCCAGCAGCCAAGCCCCTCCGGGGCCGAGGTTAAACTATGGCTACACCTTC
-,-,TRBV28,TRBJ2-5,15,CASSPLGSDQETQYF,TGTGCCAGCAGTCCCTTGGGTAGCGACCAAGAGACCCAGTACTTC
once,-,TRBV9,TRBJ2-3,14,CASGLGGIGDTQYF,TGTGCCAGCGGCTTGGGAGGCATAGGGGATACGCAGTATTTT
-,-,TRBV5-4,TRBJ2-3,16,CASSLGGGLSTDTQYF,TGTGCCAGCAGCTTGGGGGGCGGACTTAGCACAGATACGCAGTATTTT